This record looks at one TCR beta chain sequence and its context. The sample originates from a study of control samples from healthy donors and cancer patients. The protocol was immunoSEQ multiplex PCR, while the TCRdb copy is restricted to in-frame clones and leaves out a portion. This table holds nearly 55,000 clones, almost 96% found once. The CDR3 has 14 amino acids. The germline V and J ends were trimmed by 5 bases and 7 bases, with 15 bases remaining between them. Germline-derived CDR1 and CDR2 are SGHAT and FQNNGV. The V and J genes are TRBV11-2 and TRBJ1-5; unclear D gene. The sequence came from a woman between 25 and 40 years old in good health. The sequenced sample consisted of blood. The CDR3 region has the DNA TGTGCCAGCAGCGAGACTGGTGCGGGACAGCCCCAGCATTTT. Translated: CASSETGAGQPQHF.